These T cell receptor beta chains were read from a single sample in a study of blood T cell repertoires in COVID-19. This table comes from immunoSEQ multiplex PCR, and its TCRdb copy is limited to in-frame clones, with some not included. There are hundreds of thousands of clones in the sample; about nine tenths occur only once, and approximately 1.4% lies in the top ten. Sequenced: peripheral blood. The receptors originated from a woman aged 25 to 39 with active or convalescent COVID-19. CDR3s include the opening cysteine and the closing phenylalanine or tryptophan. The D gene is left open where the match is weak. A clone size is listed for some rows: how often the clone was seen (once, few, many), or a class if it is expanded.

TRBJ1-6 | - | TRBV5-1 | - | TGCGCCAGCAGCTTGGAACAGCGGTCGGCGGGTTCACCCCTTCACTTT | CASSLEQRSAGSPLHF
TRBJ2-3 | TRBD2 | TRBV15 | - | TGTGCCACCAGCAGGGAGAGTAGCGGGAGGGCTGGATGGGATACGCAGTATTTT | CATSRESSGRAGWDTQYF
TRBJ1-4 | TRBD1 | TRBV7-8 | - | TGTGCCAGCAGCCTGGACAGGTGGAATGAAAAACTGTTTTTT | CASSLDRWNEKLFF
TRBJ1-5 | TRBD1 | TRBV6-1 | once | TGTGCCAGCAGTGAAGGGCAGGGGGCTGGTCAGCCCCAGCATTTT | CASSEGQGAGQPQHF
TRBJ1-2 | - | TRBV6-5 | - | TGTGCCAGCAGTCGGGGCGGGGTCTATGGCTACACCTTC | CASSRGGVYGYTF
TRBJ1-5 | - | TRBV4-2 | - | TGTGCCAGCAGTGGCAGGGGCTTTGATGAGCCCCAGCATTTT | CASSGRGFDEPQHF
TRBJ2-1 | TRBD1 | TRBV19 | - | TGTGCCAGTAGTATAGATCAAGAGGGACAGAAGTTCTTC | CASSIDQEGQKFF
TRBJ1-1 | TRBD1 | TRBV11-2 | - | TGTGCCAGCAGCTTAGATAGTGGACAGGGGGGGGCTTTCTTT | CASSLDSGQGGAFF
TRBJ2-7 | TRBD2 | TRBV5-4 | - | TGTGCCAGCAGCTTGGCACTAGCGGGGCCTACGGAGCAGTACTTC | CASSLALAGPTEQYF
TRBJ2-5 | TRBD1 | TRBV5-1 | - | TGCGCCAGCAGCCAACAGGGGTACCAAGAGACCCAGTACTTC | CASSQQGYQETQYF
TRBJ1-1 | - | TRBV6-5 | - | TGTGCCAGCAGTTACTCGACAGGCTTGAACACTGAAGCTTTCTTT | CASSYSTGLNTEAFF
TRBJ1-2 | - | TRBV24-1 | - | TGTGCCACCAGTGAGGGAGCGACGGGCGGCTACACCTTC | CATSEGATGGYTF
TRBJ2-3 | TRBD2 | TRBV16 | - | TGTGCCAGCAGCCATACGCGGCGGGAGCGGGGAGATACGCAGTATTTT | CASSHTRRERGDTQYF
TRBJ2-2 | TRBD1 | TRBV4-1 | - | TGCGCCAGCAGCCAAGACCCCGGGACAGGGGCCGGGGAGCTGTTTTTT | CASSQDPGTGAGELFF
TRBJ2-7 | - | TRBV18 | - | TGTGCCAGCTCACCGGTCGAGGCGGGCGAGCAGTACTTC | CASSPVEAGEQYF
TRBJ2-7 | TRBD1 | TRBV9 | - | TGTGCCAGCAGCGTACCGGGACAGGGAGCCTACGAGCAGTACTTC | CASSVPGQGAYEQYF
TRBJ1-5 | - | TRBV10-3 | - | TGTGCCATCAGTGTTAACAGGGAAGCGAGTCAGCCCCAGCATTTT | CAISVNREASQPQHF
TRBJ1-1 | - | TRBV10-2 | few | TGCGCCACCATCCCCGGGGCAGGGGTGGGGAACACTGAAGCTTTCTTT | CATIPGAGVGNTEAFF
TRBJ2-7 | - | TRBV5-6 | - | TGTGCCAGCAGCCCTGTGTCCGCAGTACCCTACGAGCAGTACTTC | CASSPVSAVPYEQYF
TRBJ2-7 | - | TRBV6-4 | - | TGTGCCAGCAGCGCGGAAGGAACAGGCTCCTACGAGCAGTACTTC | CASSAEGTGSYEQYF
TRBJ1-5 | - | TRBV7-2 | once | TGTGCCAGCAGCTTAATGGGGGGAGCTCAGCCCCAGCATTTT | CASSLMGGAQPQHF
TRBJ2-7 | TRBD1 | TRBV6-1 | - | TGTGCCAGCAGTGCTGTGGGACAGGATGGAACCTACGAGCAGTACTTC | CASSAVGQDGTYEQYF
TRBJ2-2 | - | TRBV4-1 | - | TGCGCCAGCAGCCTTCACCAGGCTAACGGGGAGCTGTTTTTT | CASSLHQANGELFF
TRBJ1-1 | - | TRBV3-1/TRBV3-2 | - | TGTGCCAGCAGCCAAGATAGCGGATACACTGAAGCTTTCTTT | CASSQDSGYTEAFF
TRBJ2-2 | TRBD2 | TRBV27 | - | TGTGCCAGCAGTTTCCGACTAGCGGGAAACACCGGGGAGCTGTTTTTT | CASSFRLAGNTGELFF
TRBJ2-1 | TRBD2 | TRBV7-8 | - | TGTGCCAGCAACACTAAAGGACTAGCGACCAATGAGCAGTTCTTC | CASNTKGLATNEQFF
TRBJ1-6 | TRBD1 | TRBV2 | - | TGTGCCAGCAAAGGGGGACAGGGGAAGGCACCCCTCCACTTT | CASKGGQGKAPLHF
TRBJ2-6 | - | TRBV7-9 | - | TGTGCCAGCAGCTTAAAGTGGGCAGGCCCCCCTGGGGCCAACGTCCTGACTTTC | CASSLKWAGPPGANVLTF
TRBJ1-2 | TRBD1 | TRBV6-5 | - | TGTGCCAGCACCGACAGGGGCTATGGCTACACCTTC | CASTDRGYGYTF
TRBJ1-2 | - | TRBV29-1 | - | TGCAGCGTTGAAACGGCCCAGGATCAAGGGGACTATGGCTACACCTTC | CSVETAQDQGDYGYTF
TRBJ1-2 | - | TRBV27 | - | TGTGCCAGCAGTTCCTCCGTCGCGGGCGGCTATGGCTACACCTTC | CASSSSVAGGYGYTF
TRBJ1-1 | TRBD1 | TRBV3-1/TRBV3-2 | - | TGTGCCAGCGGTCAGGGGGCGGGCACTGAAGCTTTCTTT | CASGQGAGTEAFF
TRBJ2-2 | TRBD2 | TRBV6-5 | - | TGTGCCAGCAGTTTAGCGGGGGGAAGCTCCGGGGAGCTGTTTTTT | CASSLAGGSSGELFF
TRBJ2-5 | TRBD2 | TRBV2 | - | TGTGCCAGCAGTGCGGCCCTCAGCGGGGGGAACCAAGAGACCCAGTACTTC | CASSAALSGGNQETQYF
TRBJ2-6 | - | TRBV27 | - | TGTGCCAGCACCTTCCCGGGACACCGAATCTCTGGGGCCAACGTCCTGACTTTC | CASTFPGHRISGANVLTF
TRBJ1-1 | TRBD1 | TRBV5-1 | - | TGCGCCAGCAGTCAGGGGGGTTTGGTCACTGAAGCTTTCTTT | CASSQGGLVTEAFF
TRBJ2-3 | - | TRBV5-6 | - | TGTGCCAGCAGCTTGGGGGCCTCCACAGATACGCAGTATTTT | CASSLGASTDTQYF
TRBJ1-5 | - | TRBV18 | - | TGTGCCAGCTCACCATCCGCGGAGGGAGGCAACAATCAGCCCCAGCATTTT | CASSPSAEGGNNQPQHF
TRBJ1-4 | - | TRBV6-6 | - | TGTGCCAGCAGTTTGCCCGGGGGGGGGAATGAAAAACTGTTTTTT | CASSLPGGGNEKLFF
TRBJ2-5 | TRBD2 | TRBV10-3 | - | TGTGCCACCTTTAGCGGGGACGGCGGAGAGACCCAGTACTTC | CATFSGDGGETQYF
TRBJ2-7 | TRBD2 | TRBV2 | - | TGTGCCAGCAGGAGCCTAGCGGAGTACTACGAGCAGTACTTC | CASRSLAEYYEQYF